What follows is one T cell receptor beta chain and its context. The V and J ends lost 8 bases and 4 bases, in that order; junction bases with no gene match: 5. The CDR3 consists of 13 residues. CDR1 is LNHDA, CDR2 SQIVND, per germline (reference sequence). This sample is drawn from a study of blood T cell repertoires in COVID-19. Per the original methods: Nucleated cell number was recorded as an estimate derived from reference gene primer amplification. Using immunoSEQ multiplex PCR, the repertoire was profiled, and TCRdb retains in-frame clones only, with some absent. That table furnishes V, J and clone size, whereas the DNA furnished D and trimming. The profile shows 200,000 to 300,000 clones, about nine tenths of them singletons.

Sequencing was done on a sample of PBMCs or T cells enriched from blood (not recorded which). The rearrangement links TRBV19 to TRBJ2-1, with 7 nucleotides matching TRBD1. This TCR came from a woman between 35 and 50 years old with acute COVID-19. CDR3 in amino acids: CASLGQTYNEQFF. The CDR3 DNA reads as TGTGCCAGTCTGGGACAGACTTACAATGAGCAGTTCTTC.